This passage covers 25 T cell receptor beta chains from one sample sequenced in a study of siplizumab effects on memory and regulatory T cells. The assay was immunoSEQ multiplex PCR, and TCRdb's table has in-frame clones only and misses some. The sample carries fewer than 8,000 clones, roughly 63% recorded once. The sample was effector memory CD8+ T cells sorted from blood. Subset reported: unstimulated CD8+ effector memory T cells. These receptors originate from a human donor in good health.

The CDR3 spells CASSSPPSNTGELFF. The CDR3 DNA sequence: TGCGCCAGCAGCTCCCCACCCTCGAACACCGGGGAGCTGTTTTTT. The chain employs TRBV5-1 and TRBJ2-2; D ambiguous. Germline CDR1 reads SGHRS; CDR2 reads YFSETQ. Trimming shortened V by 3 bases and J by 0 bases, and 9 bases separated the two germline ends. The CDR3 consists of 15 residues.

This chain uses TRBV6-4 with TRBJ2-6; D is ambiguous. V gave up 0 bases and J gave up 0 bases, with 6 bases separating them. The CDR3 has 16 residues. Per the germline V gene, CDR1 is MRHNA and CDR2 is SNTAGT. CDR3 sequence reads: CASSDSISSGANVLTF. The DNA for the CDR3 is TGTGCCAGCAGTGACTCGATCAGCTCTGGGGCCAACGTCCTGACTTTC.

The chain couples TRBV10-1 to TRBJ2-3; tentatively, D is TRBD2 (5 bases). Trimming stripped 2 bases from V and 1 base from J, with 16 bases between. Germline CDR1 is WNHNN and CDR2 is SYGVQD (reference sequence). This CDR3 has 17 amino acids. Written as DNA, the CDR3 is TGCGCCAGCAGTGAGCGGAGGTACTACGGCTGCACAGATACGCAGTATTTT. Residues: CASSERRYYGCTDTQYF.

In this sample, this clone is hyperexpanded (1% or more). The chain combines TRBV5-6 with TRBJ1-1, with 12 bases that match TRBD1. The V gene end was trimmed by 4 bases and the J gene end by 11 bases; junction bases not matched to a gene: 6. The CDR3 runs 13 residues. Germline CDR1 and CDR2: SGHDT and YYEEEE. In nucleotides, the CDR3 is TGTGCCAGCAGCCCCGGGACAGGGGGCGAGGCTTTCTTT. This translates into CASSPGTGGEAFF.

The CDR3 region has the DNA TGTGCCAGCAGTTGGGTGGATGAGCAGTTCTTC. Amino acid sequence: CASSWVDEQFF. The chain uses TRBV6-5 and TRBJ2-1, with no clear D. Germline CDR1 is MNHEY and CDR2 is SVGAGI. This CDR3 spans 11 amino acids. V lost 4 bases and J lost 8, with 6 bases in between.

V gene TRBV4-1 combines with J gene TRBJ2-7; perhaps TRBD1 as D (6 bases). The V end was cut by 1 base, the J end by 3 bases, with 16 bases between. The CDR3 covers 16 residues. Looked up from germline, CDR1 is MGHRA and CDR2 is YSYEKL. Written as DNA, the CDR3 is TGCGCCAGCAGCCAAGGAGAGGACAGCAACCTCTACGAGCAGTACTTC. Protein product: CASSQGEDSNLYEQYF.

V is TRBV6-6 and J is TRBJ1-5; no clear D. Germline assignment: CDR1 MNHNY and CDR2 SVGAGI (reference sequence). The germline V and J ends were trimmed by 6 bases and 3 bases, with 12 bases remaining between them. The CDR3 is made up of 14 amino acids. DNA for the CDR3: TGTGCCAGCAGCGGGGAGGGCCCCAATCAGCCCCAGCATTTT. Translating it yields CASSGEGPNQPQHF.

V gene TRBV6-8 combines with J gene TRBJ2-7, with 8 positions matching TRBD2. The germline CDR1 and CDR2 sequences are MNHGY and SAAAGT. V shed 8 bases and J 0 bases; nucleotides not matched to a gene: 6. The CDR3 length is 14 residues. Here the CDR3 DNA reads TGTGCCAGCGGAGAGGGGACTAGCTCCTACGAGCAGTACTTC. As protein: CASGEGTSSYEQYF.

This clone has a single count. A read error is likely here: a far larger clone is one base away. This chain joins TRBV4-3 and TRBJ1-1; 12 bases fit TRBD1. Germline V gene lookup returns CDR1 LGHNA and CDR2 YSLEER. Trimming cost V 4 bases and J 11 bases; bases outside gene matches: 5. This CDR3 contains 13 residues. This chain's CDR3 is CASSPGTGGEAFF. CDR3 nucleotide sequence: TGCGCCAGCAGCCCCGGGACAGGGGGCGAGGCTTTCTTT.

The chain recombines TRBV4-1 with TRBJ2-1; 9 bases align to TRBD1. The CDR3 totals 15 residues. CDR1 is MGHRA and CDR2 is YSYEKL in the germline V gene. The J segment lost 6 bases and the V segment lost 4 bases, leaving 7 bases of the junction unmatched. The CDR3 is CASSLRTGEGNEQFF. Written as DNA, the CDR3 is TGCGCCAGCAGCCTCCGGACAGGGGAAGGCAATGAGCAGTTCTTC.

This clone was recorded once. This chain connects TRBV6-4 to TRBJ2-3; 8 nucleotides align to TRBD2. Germline V gene sequence: CDR1 MRHNA, CDR2 SNTAGT. V lost 5 bases, J lost 3 bases, and 7 bases stayed unmatched. The CDR3 is 15 residues long. The CDR3, as DNA: TGTGCCAGCAGTACCACAAGCGGGGGAACAGATACGCAGTATTTT. Protein product: CASSTTSGGTDTQYF.

The chain uses TRBV29-1 and TRBJ2-7, with D maybe TRBD1 (5 bases). This CDR3 contains 14 residues. CDR1 SQVTM and CDR2 ANQGSEA come from the germline V gene. V gave up 0 bases and J gave up 2 bases, with 11 bases separating them. The CDR3 loop reads CSVEDGAGPYEQYF. Here the CDR3 DNA reads TGCAGCGTTGAAGATGGGGCCGGGCCCTACGAGCAGTACTTC.

The J gene is TRBJ2-7, the V gene TRBV4-2; 9 bases agree with TRBD1. The CDR3 is 15 amino acids. Germline CDR1 and CDR2: LGHNA and YNFKEQ. The trim removed 1 base at V and 4 bases at J, leaving 5 bases unmatched. For the CDR3, the DNA is TGTGCCAGCAGCCAAGGACAGGGGGTGGGTTACGAGCAGTACTTC. Protein product: CASSQGQGVGYEQYF.

This clone counts as medium-sized (0.01 to 0.1%). The chain combines TRBV10-2 with TRBJ1-1, with D possibly being TRBD1 (5 bases). Looked up from germline, CDR1 is WSHSY and CDR2 is SAAADI. Trimming took 7 bases from V and 5 from J, leaving 11 bases between them. The CDR3 runs to 12 residues. The CDR3 DNA follows: TGCGCCAGCATCGGGGGTTGGACTGAAGCTTTCTTT. This gives the protein CASIGGWTEAFF.

This clone was found once. The chain employs TRBV6-1 and TRBJ1-1; D is uncertain. V was cut by 0 bases and J by 1 base, with 9 bases left in between. Per the germline V gene, CDR1 is MNHNS and CDR2 is SASEGT. The CDR3 totals 15 residues. CDR3 sequence (DNA): TGTGCCAGCAGTGAAGCCTGGGAATGGAACACTGAAGCTTTCTTT. As protein: CASSEAWEWNTEAFF.

CDR3 DNA: TGTGCCAGCAGTGTACTAGCGGGGGACCAGACCCAGTACTTC. Its translation is CASSVLAGDQTQYF. J is TRBJ2-5 and V is TRBV6-4; TRBD2 matches 11 bases. V dropped 4 bases and J dropped 6; count of bases not matched to a gene: 4. Germline values: CDR1 MRHNA, CDR2 SNTAGT. There are 14 residues in the CDR3.

The rearrangement uses TRBV19 and TRBJ1-1; no firm D call. The germline CDR1 and CDR2 sequences are LNHDA and SQIVND (reference sequence). The CDR3 sequence is 13 residues long. Trimming stripped 5 bases from V and 0 bases from J, with 7 bases between. The CDR3 bases are TGTGCCAGTAGTTTGTACATGAACACTGAAGCTTTCTTT. Protein product: CASSLYMNTEAFF.

V usage is TRBV28 and J usage is TRBJ2-3; D is uncertain. There are 12 residues in the CDR3. The V end lost 1 base, the J end lost 4 bases, and 3 bases lay between the germline ends. Germline values: CDR1 MDHEN, CDR2 SYDVKM. The CDR3 region is CASSLFSDTQYF. For the CDR3, the DNA is TGTGCCAGCAGTTTATTTTCAGATACGCAGTATTTT.

This chain uses TRBV6-4 with TRBJ2-3; 11 nucleotides agree with TRBD2. CDR3 size: 16 residues. Trimming cost V 2 bases and J 1 base; bases outside gene matches: 2. Germline-derived CDR1 and CDR2 are MRHNA and SNTAGT. In DNA, the CDR3 is TGTGCCAGCAGTGACGGTAGCGGGGGGGGCACAGATACGCAGTATTTT. This codes for CASSDGSGGGTDTQYF.

In its sample, this clone was seen a few times. This chain uses TRBV6-1 with TRBJ1-6; the D is unclear. The CDR3 runs 15 residues. Trimming removed 5 bases at V and 5 bases at J, with 13 bases between. CDR1 and CDR2 (germline): MNHNS, SASEGT. The CDR3 nucleotides are TGTGCCAGCAGTCACCAGGACGGAAATAATTCACCCCTCCACTTT. Translating it yields CASSHQDGNNSPLHF.

V usage is TRBV6-1 and J usage is TRBJ2-5; D might be TRBD1 or TRBD2, each matching 6 bases. The V gene lost 6 bases and the J gene lost 5 bases, with 19 bases spanning the gap. The CDR3 covers 15 residues. Germline CDR1 reads MNHNS; CDR2 reads SASEGT. CDR3 protein: CASSPEGGELETQYF. The CDR3, as DNA: TGTGCCAGCAGCCCGGAGGGGGGCGAGCTGGAGACCCAGTACTTC.

The chain carries TRBV9 and TRBJ2-3, with 8 bases fitting TRBD2. The length of the CDR3 is 16 residues. Germline CDR1 and CDR2: SGDLS and YYNGEE. V was clipped by 3 bases and J by 6 bases; unmatched bases: 12. The CDR3 sequence is CASSEGGLVIRDTQYF. In nucleotides, the CDR3 is TGTGCCAGCAGCGAGGGGGGACTAGTGATCAGGGATACGCAGTATTTT.

The chain combines TRBV6-5 with TRBJ1-1; no definite D call. This CDR3 region has 14 residues. The ends were cut back, 0 bases at V and 2 bases at J, with 7 bases in the middle. Germline assignment: CDR1 MNHEY and CDR2 SVGAGI. DNA for the CDR3: TGTGCCAGCAGTTACTCATACGCAAACACTGAAGCTTTCTTT. Its translation: CASSYSYANTEAFF.

This chain uses TRBV7-6 with TRBJ2-3; TRBD1 matches 8 bases. Germline V gene lookup returns CDR1 SGHVS and CDR2 FNYEAQ. Germline trimming cut 5 bases from V and 2 bases from J; bases unmatched to any gene: 9. This CDR3 has 16 amino acids. The CDR3 DNA follows: TGTGCCAGCAGCCGCCTGATCAGGGGGCTCACAGATACGCAGTATTTT. Protein: CASSRLIRGLTDTQYF. Full variable domain (rest looked up from reference TRBV7-6 and TRBJ2-3): GAGVSQSPRYKVTKRGQDVALRCDPISGHVSLYWYRQALGQGPEFLTYFNYEAQQDKSGLPNDRFSAERPEGSISTLTIQRTEQRDSAMYRCASSRLIRGLTDTQYFGPGTRLTVL.

This clone was counted only a few times. The chain employs TRBV27 and TRBJ2-1; 9 nucleotides agree with TRBD2. The CDR3 has 17 residues. Germline values: CDR1 MNHEY, CDR2 SMNVEV (reference sequence). Germline trimming cut 6 bases from V and 5 bases from J; bases unmatched to any gene: 14. The CDR3: CASRLGYSGGMNNEQFF. CDR3 coding DNA: TGTGCCAGCAGATTGGGGTATAGCGGGGGAATGAACAATGAGCAGTTCTTC.